The source of this TCR beta chain is a study of blood T cell repertoires in COVID-19. The wider study: COVID-19 samples collected from the United States, Italy and Spain covered acute and convalescent phases. PBMCs, B-cell-depleted T cells, or T cells provided the cDNA or gDNA that made up the material.

Losses at the gene ends were 5 bases for V and 0 bases for J; bases not matched to a gene: 4. The CDR3 consists of 15 residues. The germline V gene encodes CDR1 SGHAT and CDR2 FQNNGV. Study processing details: For nucleated cells, counts were estimated from reference gene primer amplification. Generated by immunoSEQ multiplex PCR, the TCRdb table keeps only in-frame clones and is missing some. The V and J calls and clone size are taken from that table; D and trimming were inferred from the DNA. The table shows over 200,000 clones, with over 80% occurring only once. The table lists this clone with a few counts.

The chain joins TRBV11-2 to TRBJ2-7, with 10 nucleotides matching TRBD2. The origin of this receptor is a human donor in a cohort sampled during active COVID-19. Sequencing was done on a sample of peripheral blood. CDR3 nucleotides: TGTGCCAGCAGCGAGGGACTAGCGAGCTCCTACGAGCAGTACTTC. Its protein product is CASSEGLASSYEQYF.